The clone carrying this T cell receptor beta chain has only a few counts. The antigen is not known. This record comes from a study of early T cells in non-severe SARS-CoV-2 infection. Study context: Sequencing of bulk RNA from unsorted whole blood was done, without chain pairing.

Study-wide findings and caveats: Matching with VDJdb favored anti-spike CD8 responses (missing private and CD4 specificities).

V was cut by 5 bases and J by 0 bases, with 10 bases left in between. Germline CDR1 and CDR2: DFQATT and SNEGSKA (reference sequence). CDR3 length: 14 residues. Individual cDNA molecules received unique molecular identifiers during library preparation. Each CDR3 protein is one row after TCRdb ran MiXCR on the 5' RACE reads. Counted here are some 59,000 distinct CDR3 sequences, 9.3% occurring once; the ten biggest clones make up around 21%. What was sequenced was whole blood. The chain links TRBV20-1 to TRBJ2-2, with a tentative D call TRBD2 (5 bases). This sequence originates from an adult who was a healthcare worker with PCR-confirmed SARS-CoV-2 infection or an uninfected control (not recorded which). CDR3 region: CSAAGGANTGELFF. Here the CDR3 DNA reads TGCAGTGCTGCAGGAGGAGCGAACACCGGGGAGCTGTTTTTT.